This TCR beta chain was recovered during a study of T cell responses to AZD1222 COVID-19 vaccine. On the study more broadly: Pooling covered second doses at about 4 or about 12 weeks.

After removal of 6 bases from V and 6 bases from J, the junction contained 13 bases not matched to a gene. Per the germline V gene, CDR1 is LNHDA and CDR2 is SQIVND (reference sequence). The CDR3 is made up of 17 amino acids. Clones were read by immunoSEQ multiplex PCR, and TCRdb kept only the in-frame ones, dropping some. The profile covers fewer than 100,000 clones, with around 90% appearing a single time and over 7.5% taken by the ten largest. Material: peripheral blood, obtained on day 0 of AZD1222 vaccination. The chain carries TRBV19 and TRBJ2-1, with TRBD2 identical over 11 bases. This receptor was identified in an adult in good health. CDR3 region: CASRTSQSSGGSNEQFF. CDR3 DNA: TGTGCCAGTAGAACATCCCAATCTAGCGGGGGGAGCAATGAGCAGTTCTTC.